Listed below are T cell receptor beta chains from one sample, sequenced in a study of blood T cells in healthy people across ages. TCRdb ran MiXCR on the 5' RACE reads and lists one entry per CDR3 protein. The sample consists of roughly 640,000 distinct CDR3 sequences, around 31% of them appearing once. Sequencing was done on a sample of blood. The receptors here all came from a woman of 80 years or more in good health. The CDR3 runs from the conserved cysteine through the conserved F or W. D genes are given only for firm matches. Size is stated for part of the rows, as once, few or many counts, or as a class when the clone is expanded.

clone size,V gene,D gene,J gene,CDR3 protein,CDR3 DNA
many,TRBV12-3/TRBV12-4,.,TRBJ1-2,CASSFSRGTHYGYTF,TGTGCCAGCAGTTTCTCAAGGGGCACGCACTATGGCTACACCTTC
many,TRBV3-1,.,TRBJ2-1,CASSQDSNRANEQFF,TGTGCCAGCAGCCAAGATTCTAACAGGGCCAATGAGCAGTTCTTC
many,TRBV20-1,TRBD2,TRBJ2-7,CSAGPGGLAMDYEQYF,TGCAGTGCTGGCCCGGGGGGGCTAGCGATGGATTACGAGCAGTACTTC
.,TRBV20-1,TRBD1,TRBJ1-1,CSADQGDTEAFF,TGCAGTGCCGACCAGGGGGACACTGAAGCTTTCTTT
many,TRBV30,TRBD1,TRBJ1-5,CAWSFGDRESNQPQHF,TGTGCCTGGAGTTTTGGGGACAGGGAGAGCAATCAGCCCCAGCATTTT
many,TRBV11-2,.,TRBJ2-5,CASSFGVRETQYF,TGTGCCAGCAGCTTTGGGGTTCGCGAGACCCAGTACTTC
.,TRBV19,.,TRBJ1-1,CASSRVPGSEAFF,TGTGCCAGTAGTAGGGTACCGGGCTCCGAAGCTTTCTTT
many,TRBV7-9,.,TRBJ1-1,CASSSQSHGDTEAFF,TGTGCCAGCAGCTCACAGTCACACGGCGACACTGAAGCTTTCTTT
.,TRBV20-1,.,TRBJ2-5,CSAGGGGKTQYF,TGCAGTGCTGGGGGAGGGGGAAAGACCCAGTACTTC
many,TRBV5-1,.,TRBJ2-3,CASSLNLADTQYF,TGCGCCAGCAGCTTAAACCTCGCCGATACGCAGTATTTT
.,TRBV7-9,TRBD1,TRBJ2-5,CASSSGQGLINEQYF,TGTGCCAGCAGTTCAGGACAGGGGCTTATCAATGAGCAGTACTTC
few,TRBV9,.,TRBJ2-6,CASSVDGSGANVRTF,TGTGCCAGCAGCGTAGACGGCTCTGGGGCCAACGTCCGGACTTTC
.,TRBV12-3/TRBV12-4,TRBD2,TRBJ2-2,CASSLRDGRTGERFF,TGTGCCAGCAGTCTCCGGGACGGGAGGACCGGGGAGCGGTTTTTT
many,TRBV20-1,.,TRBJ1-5,CSASINRNQPQHF,TGCAGTGCTTCTATAAACCGAAATCAGCCCCAGCATTTT
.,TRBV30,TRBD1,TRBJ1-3,CAWRIGTAGNTIYF,TGTGCCTGGAGGATAGGGACAGCAGGAAACACCATATATTTT
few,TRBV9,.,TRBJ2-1,CASSVATRGWTNNEQFF,TGTGCCAGCAGCGTAGCTACGAGGGGGTGGACTAACAATGAGCAGTTCTTC
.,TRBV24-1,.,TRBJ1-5,CATSGPTGNQPQHF,TGTGCCACCAGTGGTCCCACGGGCAATCAGCCCCAGCATTTT
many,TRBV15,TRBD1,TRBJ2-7,CATSSQTGLYEQYF,TGTGCCACCAGCTCCCAGACAGGGCTCTACGAGCAGTACTTC
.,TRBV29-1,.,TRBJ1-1,CSVVLPTGTDTEAFF,TGCAGCGTTGTTCTCCCCACAGGCACGGACACTGAAGCTTTCTTT
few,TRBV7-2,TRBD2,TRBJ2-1,CASSAPRLAGGSSYNEQFF,TGTGCCAGCAGCGCGCCGAGACTGGCGGGGGGGAGCTCCTACAATGAGCAGTTCTTC
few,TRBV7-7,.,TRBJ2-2,CASSPPSDINTGELFF,TGTGCTAGCAGCCCTCCTAGCGATATAAACACCGGGGAGCTGTTTTTT
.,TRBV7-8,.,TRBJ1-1,CASSLAFRQGRTEAFF,TGTGCCAGCAGCTTAGCGTTCAGGCAGGGGAGGACTGAAGCTTTCTTT
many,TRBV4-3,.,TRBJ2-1,CASSQDLAGSSYNEQFF,TGCGCCAGCAGCCAAGATCTGGCAGGGAGCTCCTACAATGAGCAGTTCTTC
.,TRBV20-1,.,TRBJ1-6,CSALGLGGEDSPLHF,TGCAGTGCTTTAGGGTTGGGCGGAGAGGATTCACCCCTCCACTTT
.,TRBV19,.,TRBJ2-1,CASNYPSGGGSSYNEQFF,TGTGCCAGTAACTATCCCTCAGGCGGGGGCAGCTCCTACAATGAGCAGTTCTTC
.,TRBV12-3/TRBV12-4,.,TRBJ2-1,CASSWTTPNEQFF,TGTGCCAGCAGCTGGACTACCCCCAATGAGCAGTTCTTC
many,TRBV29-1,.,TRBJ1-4,CSAGHEKLFF,TGCAGCGCCGGGCATGAAAAACTGTTTTTT
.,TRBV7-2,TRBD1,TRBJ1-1,CASSLRQGAMMNTEAFF,TGTGCCAGCAGCTTAAGGCAGGGGGCAATGATGAACACTGAAGCTTTCTTT
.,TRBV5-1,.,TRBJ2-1,CASSLVVVGIDEQFF,TGCGCCAGCAGCTTGGTCGTTGTGGGCATTGATGAGCAGTTCTTC
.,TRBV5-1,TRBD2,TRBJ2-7,CASSQGLAGVREQYF,TGCGCCAGCAGCCAGGGACTAGCGGGGGTACGGGAGCAGTACTTC
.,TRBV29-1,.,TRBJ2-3,CSVTRTSITDTRYF,TGCAGCGTTACCAGGACTTCCATCACAGATACGCGGTATTTT
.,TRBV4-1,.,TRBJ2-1,CAGSQGRGGYNEQFF,TGCGCCGGCAGCCAAGGCAGGGGAGGCTACAATGAGCAGTTCTTC
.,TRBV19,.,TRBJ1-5,CASSITRGKGTQHF,TGTGCCAGTAGTATAACCCGAGGGAAAGGGACCCAGCATTTT
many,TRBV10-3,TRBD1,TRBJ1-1,CATLTGQGMNTEAFF,TGTGCCACCCTAACGGGACAGGGGATGAACACTGAAGCTTTCTTT